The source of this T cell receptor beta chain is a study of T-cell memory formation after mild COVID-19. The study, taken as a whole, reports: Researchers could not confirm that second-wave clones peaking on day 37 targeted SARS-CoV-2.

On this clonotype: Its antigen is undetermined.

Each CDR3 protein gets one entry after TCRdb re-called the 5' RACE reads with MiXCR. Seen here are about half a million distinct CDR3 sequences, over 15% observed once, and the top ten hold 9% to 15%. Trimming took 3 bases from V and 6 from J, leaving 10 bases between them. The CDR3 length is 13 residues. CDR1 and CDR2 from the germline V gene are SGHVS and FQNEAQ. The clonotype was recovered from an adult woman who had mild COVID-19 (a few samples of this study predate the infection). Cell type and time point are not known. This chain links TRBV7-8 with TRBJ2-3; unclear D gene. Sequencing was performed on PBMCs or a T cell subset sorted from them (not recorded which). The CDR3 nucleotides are TGTGCCAGCAGCTTCCGACCGGCGGATACGCAGTATTTT. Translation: CASSFRPADTQYF. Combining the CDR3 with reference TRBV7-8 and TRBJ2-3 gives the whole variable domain GAGVSQSPRYKVAKRGQDVALRCDPISGHVSLFWYQQALGQGPEFLTYFQNEAQLDKSGLPSDRFFAERPEGSVSTLKIQRTQQEDSAVYLCASSFRPADTQYFGPGTRLTVL.